This TCR beta chain came from a study of regulatory T cells in long-lasting Graves disease. Time point noted: newly diagnosed GD, antithyroid drugs for less than 3 months. RNA isolated from PBMCs was used to make the TCR library. In germline, CDR1 is SGHNT, CDR2 YENEEA. There are 14 residues in the CDR3. The germline V and J ends were trimmed by 5 bases and 10 bases, with 18 bases remaining between them. Arm-PCR of CDR3 regions with iRepertoire HTBI primers generated TCR beta libraries. Each CDR3 protein is one row after TCRdb ran MiXCR on the multiplex PCR reads. This repertoire shows approximately 400,000 distinct CDR3 sequences, approximately 16% found once; its top ten account for approximately 7.8%. This clonotype was counted only a few times. Since a much larger clone is just one base distant, this may be a read error. Because the CDR3 is missing its conserved closing phenylalanine or tryptophan, this is likely a read error.

These data were also reused for a study on T cells in Graves' hyperthyroidism and ophthalmopathy.

This chain joins TRBV11-3 and TRBJ2-1; tentatively, D is TRBD2 (5 bases). The sequencing used peripheral blood mononuclear cells (PBMCs), collected at new diagnosis, from a patient treated with antithyroid drugs. This clonotype was obtained from a woman aged 40 to 49 with Graves disease. Written as DNA, the CDR3 is TGTGCCAGCAGCCTTCGTCCTCCCGGGGAGGAGCAGTTCCTC. This codes for CASSLRPPGEEQFL.